This T cell receptor beta chain was recovered during a study of identical twins' blood T cells. Broader study findings: V gene usage reportedly matched far better within twin pairs than unrelated donors.

Germline CDR1 and CDR2: MDHEN and SYDVKM. Germline trimming cut 7 bases from V and 5 bases from J; bases unmatched to any gene: 5. This CDR3 contains 14 residues. TCRdb called the 5' RACE reads again in MiXCR, with one record for every CDR3 protein. The sample shows a few hundred thousand distinct CDR3 sequences, about 28% of them seen only once. This clonotype was seen at least ten times. Its specificity is unknown. The chain carries TRBV28 and TRBJ1-5; 10 nucleotides align to TRBD1. The material sequenced was PBMCs. This sequence was found in a woman aged 18 to 55 in good health. The CDR3 loop is CASTWTGGYQPQHF. The CDR3 DNA follows: TGTGCCAGCACTTGGACAGGGGGTTATCAGCCCCAGCATTTT.